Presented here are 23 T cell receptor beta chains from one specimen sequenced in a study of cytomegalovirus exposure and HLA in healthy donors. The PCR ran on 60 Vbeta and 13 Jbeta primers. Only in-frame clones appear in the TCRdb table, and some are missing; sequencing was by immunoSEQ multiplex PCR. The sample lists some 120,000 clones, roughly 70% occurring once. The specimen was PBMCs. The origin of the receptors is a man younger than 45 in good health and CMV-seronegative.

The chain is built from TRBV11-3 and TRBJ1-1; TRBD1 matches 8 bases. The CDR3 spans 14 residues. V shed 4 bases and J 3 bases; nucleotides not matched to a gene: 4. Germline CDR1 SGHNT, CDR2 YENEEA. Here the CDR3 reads CASSSGGLDTEAFF. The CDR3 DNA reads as TGTGCCAGCAGCTCAGGGGGCTTGGACACTGAAGCTTTCTTT.

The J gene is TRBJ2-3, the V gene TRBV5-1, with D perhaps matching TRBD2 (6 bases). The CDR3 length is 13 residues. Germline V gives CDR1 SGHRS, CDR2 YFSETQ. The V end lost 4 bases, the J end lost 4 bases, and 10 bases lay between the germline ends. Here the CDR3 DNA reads TGCGCCAGCAGCAGAGGAGGGCCAGATACGCAGTATTTT. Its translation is CASSRGGPDTQYF.

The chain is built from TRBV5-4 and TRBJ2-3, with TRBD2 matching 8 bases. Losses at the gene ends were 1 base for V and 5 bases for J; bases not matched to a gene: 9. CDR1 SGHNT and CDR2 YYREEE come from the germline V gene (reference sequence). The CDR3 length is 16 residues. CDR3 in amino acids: CASSLQRGNWGDTQYF. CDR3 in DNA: TGTGCCAGCAGCTTGCAGCGGGGGAACTGGGGAGATACGCAGTATTTT.

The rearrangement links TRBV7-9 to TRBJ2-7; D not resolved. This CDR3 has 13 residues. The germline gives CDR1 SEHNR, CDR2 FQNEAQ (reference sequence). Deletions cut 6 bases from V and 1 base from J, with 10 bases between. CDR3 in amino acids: CASSPGDSYEQYF. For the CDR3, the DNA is TGTGCCAGCAGTCCCGGAGATTCCTACGAGCAGTACTTC.

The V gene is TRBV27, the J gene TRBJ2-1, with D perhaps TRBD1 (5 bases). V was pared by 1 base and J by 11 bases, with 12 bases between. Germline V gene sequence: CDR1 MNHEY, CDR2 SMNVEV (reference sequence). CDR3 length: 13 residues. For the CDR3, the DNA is TGTGCCAGCAGTTTATGGGGCTCGACAAAGCAGTTCTTC. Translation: CASSLWGSTKQFF.

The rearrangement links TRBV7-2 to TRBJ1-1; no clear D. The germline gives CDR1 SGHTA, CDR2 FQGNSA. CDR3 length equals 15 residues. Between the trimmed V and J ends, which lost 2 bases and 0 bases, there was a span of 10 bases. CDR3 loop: CASSLPPLLNTEAFF. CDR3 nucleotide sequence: TGTGCCAGCAGCTTACCCCCCCTATTGAACACTGAAGCTTTCTTT. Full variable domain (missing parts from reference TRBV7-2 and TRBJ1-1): GAGVSQSPSNKVTEKGKDVELRCDPISGHTALYWYRQSLGQGLEFLIYFQGNSAPDKSGLPSDRFSAERTGGSVSTLTIQRTQQEDSAVYLCASSLPPLLNTEAFFGQGTRLTVV.

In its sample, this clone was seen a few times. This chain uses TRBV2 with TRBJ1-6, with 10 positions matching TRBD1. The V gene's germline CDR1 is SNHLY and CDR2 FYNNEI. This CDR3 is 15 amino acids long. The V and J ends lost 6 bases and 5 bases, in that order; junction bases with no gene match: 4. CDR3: CASRGDRGDNSPLHF. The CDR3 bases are TGTGCCAGCAGGGGGGACAGGGGCGATAATTCACCCCTCCACTTT.

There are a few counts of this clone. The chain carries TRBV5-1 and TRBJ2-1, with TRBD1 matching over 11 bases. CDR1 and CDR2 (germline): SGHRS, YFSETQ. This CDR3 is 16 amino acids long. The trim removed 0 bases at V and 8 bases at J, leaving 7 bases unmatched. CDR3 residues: CASSLAYRTGGDEQFF. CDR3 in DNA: TGCGCCAGCAGCTTGGCCTACAGGACAGGGGGCGATGAGCAGTTCTTC.

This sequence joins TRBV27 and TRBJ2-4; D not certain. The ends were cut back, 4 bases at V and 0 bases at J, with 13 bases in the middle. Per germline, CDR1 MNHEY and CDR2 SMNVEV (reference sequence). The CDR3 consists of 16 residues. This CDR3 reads CASSSASLVAKNIQYF. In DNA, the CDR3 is TGTGCCAGCAGTTCCGCCAGTTTGGTAGCCAAAAACATTCAGTACTTC.

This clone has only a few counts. CDR3 sequence reads: CASSLGGTGDGYTF. The DNA for the CDR3 is TGTGCCAGCAGCTTGGGGGGGACAGGGGATGGCTACACCTTC. The rearrangement joins TRBV5-4 to TRBJ1-2, with TRBD1 matching over 10 bases. Germline V gives CDR1 SGHNT, CDR2 YYREEE (reference sequence). The J segment lost 6 bases and the V segment lost 0 bases, leaving 2 bases of the junction unmatched. The CDR3 spans 14 residues.

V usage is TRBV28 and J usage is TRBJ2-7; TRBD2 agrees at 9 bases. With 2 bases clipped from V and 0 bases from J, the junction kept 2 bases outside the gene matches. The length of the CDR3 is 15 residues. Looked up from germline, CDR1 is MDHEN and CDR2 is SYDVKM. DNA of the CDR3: TGTGCCAGCAGTTTACTAGCGGGGTTCTCCTACGAGCAGTACTTC. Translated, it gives CASSLLAGFSYEQYF.

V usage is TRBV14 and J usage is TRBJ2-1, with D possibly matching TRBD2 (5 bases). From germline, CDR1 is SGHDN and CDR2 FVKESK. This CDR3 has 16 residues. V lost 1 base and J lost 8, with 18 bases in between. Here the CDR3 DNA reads TGTGCCAGCAGCCAAGTTAACCTAGCAGGTTGGGATGAGCAGTTCTTC. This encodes CASSQVNLAGWDEQFF.

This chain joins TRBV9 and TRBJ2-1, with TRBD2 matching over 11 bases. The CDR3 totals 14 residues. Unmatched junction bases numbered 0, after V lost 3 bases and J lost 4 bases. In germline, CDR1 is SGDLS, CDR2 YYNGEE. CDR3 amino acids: CASSGTSGYNEQFF. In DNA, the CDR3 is TGTGCCAGCAGCGGGACTAGCGGGTACAATGAGCAGTTCTTC.

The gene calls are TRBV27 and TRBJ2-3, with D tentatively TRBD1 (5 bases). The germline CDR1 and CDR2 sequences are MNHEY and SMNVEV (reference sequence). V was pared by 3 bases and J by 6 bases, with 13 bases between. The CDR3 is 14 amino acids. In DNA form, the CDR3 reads TGTGCCAGCAGTTTGGCTGGGGCTCTGGATACGCAGTATTTT. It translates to CASSLAGALDTQYF.

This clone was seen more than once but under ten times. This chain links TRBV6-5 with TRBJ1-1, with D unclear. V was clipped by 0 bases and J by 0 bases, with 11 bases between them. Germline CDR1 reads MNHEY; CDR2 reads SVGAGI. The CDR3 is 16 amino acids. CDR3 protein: CASSYSSRFMNTEAFF. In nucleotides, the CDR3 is TGTGCCAGCAGTTACTCGTCCAGATTCATGAACACTGAAGCTTTCTTT.

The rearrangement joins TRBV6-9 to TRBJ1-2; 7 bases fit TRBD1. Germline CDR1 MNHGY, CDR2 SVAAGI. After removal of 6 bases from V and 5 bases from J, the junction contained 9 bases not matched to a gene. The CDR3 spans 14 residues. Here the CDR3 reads CASRYTGTAYGYTF. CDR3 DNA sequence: TGTGCCAGCAGGTACACCGGGACAGCATATGGCTACACCTTC.

The CDR3 DNA is TGTGCCAGCAGTGAACAGGGGTTTGGCTACACCTTC. This encodes CASSEQGFGYTF. The chain couples TRBV6-5 to TRBJ1-2, with 7 positions matching TRBD1. Trimming took 5 bases from V and 7 from J; bases not matched to a gene: 4. Germline values: CDR1 MNHEY, CDR2 SVGAGI. This CDR3 is 12 amino acids long.

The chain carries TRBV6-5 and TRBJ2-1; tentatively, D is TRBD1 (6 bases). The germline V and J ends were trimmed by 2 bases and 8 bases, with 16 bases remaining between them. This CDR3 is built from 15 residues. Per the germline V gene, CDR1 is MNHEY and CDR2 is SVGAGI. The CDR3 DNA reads TGTGCCAGCAGTTACAGGGGACATGCAAAAGATGAGCAGTTCTTC. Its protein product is CASSYRGHAKDEQFF.

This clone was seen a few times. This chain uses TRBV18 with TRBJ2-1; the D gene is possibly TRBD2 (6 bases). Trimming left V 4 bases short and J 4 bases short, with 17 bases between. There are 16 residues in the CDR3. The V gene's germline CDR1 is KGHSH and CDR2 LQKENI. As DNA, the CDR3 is TGTGCCAGCTCACTTTACTCCAGGGAGGTTTACAATGAGCAGTTCTTC. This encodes CASSLYSREVYNEQFF.

This CDR3 is CASSLGGHQYEQYF. The CDR3 nucleotides are TGTGCCAGCAGCTTAGGGGGGCATCAATACGAGCAGTACTTC. This chain connects TRBV7-6 to TRBJ2-7, with a weak D call TRBD1 (6 bases). Between the trimmed V and J ends, which lost 1 base and 4 bases, there was a span of 11 bases. The CDR3 covers 14 residues. Germline CDR1 and CDR2: SGHVS and FNYEAQ. The full variable domain, in which reference TRBV7-6 and TRBJ2-7 provide the parts outside the CDR3, is GAGVSQSPRYKVTKRGQDVALRCDPISGHVSLYWYRQALGQGPEFLTYFNYEAQQDKSGLPNDRFSAERPEGSISTLTIQRTEQRDSAMYRCASSLGGHQYEQYFGPGTRLTVT.

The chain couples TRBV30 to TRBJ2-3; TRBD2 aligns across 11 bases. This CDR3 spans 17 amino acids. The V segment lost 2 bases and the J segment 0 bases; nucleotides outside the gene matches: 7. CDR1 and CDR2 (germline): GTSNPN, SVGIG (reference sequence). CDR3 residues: CAWSLPWTSGSTDTQYF. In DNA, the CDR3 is TGTGCCTGGAGTCTCCCTTGGACTAGCGGGAGCACAGATACGCAGTATTTT.

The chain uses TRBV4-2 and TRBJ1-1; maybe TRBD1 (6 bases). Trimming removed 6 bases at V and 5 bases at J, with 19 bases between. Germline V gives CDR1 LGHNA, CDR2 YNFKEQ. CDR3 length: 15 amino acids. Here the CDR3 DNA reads TGTGCCAGCAGACCCAATTTCACAGGGCGGACTGAAGCTTTCTTT. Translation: CASRPNFTGRTEAFF.

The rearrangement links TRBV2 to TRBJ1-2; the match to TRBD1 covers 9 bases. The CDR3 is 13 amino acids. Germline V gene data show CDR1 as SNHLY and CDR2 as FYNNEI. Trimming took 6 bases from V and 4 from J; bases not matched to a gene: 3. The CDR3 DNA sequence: TGTGCCAGCAGGGACAGGGGTCCCTATGGCTACACCTTC. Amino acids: CASRDRGPYGYTF.